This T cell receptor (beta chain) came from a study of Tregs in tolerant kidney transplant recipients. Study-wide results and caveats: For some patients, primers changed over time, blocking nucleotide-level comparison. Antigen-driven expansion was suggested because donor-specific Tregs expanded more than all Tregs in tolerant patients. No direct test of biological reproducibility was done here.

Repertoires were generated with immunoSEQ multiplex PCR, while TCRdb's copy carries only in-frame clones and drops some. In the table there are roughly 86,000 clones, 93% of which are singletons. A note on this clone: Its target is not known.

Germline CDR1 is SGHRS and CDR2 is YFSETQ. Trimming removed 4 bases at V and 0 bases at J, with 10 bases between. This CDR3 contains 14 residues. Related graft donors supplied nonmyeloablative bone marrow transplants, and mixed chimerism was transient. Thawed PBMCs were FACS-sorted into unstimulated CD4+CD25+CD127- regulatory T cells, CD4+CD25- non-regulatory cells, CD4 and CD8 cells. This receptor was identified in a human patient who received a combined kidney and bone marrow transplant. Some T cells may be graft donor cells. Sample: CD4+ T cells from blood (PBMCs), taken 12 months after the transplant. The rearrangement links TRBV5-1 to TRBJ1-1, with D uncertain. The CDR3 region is CASSPDIMNTEAFF. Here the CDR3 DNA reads TGCGCCAGCAGCCCCGACATCATGAACACTGAAGCTTTCTTT.